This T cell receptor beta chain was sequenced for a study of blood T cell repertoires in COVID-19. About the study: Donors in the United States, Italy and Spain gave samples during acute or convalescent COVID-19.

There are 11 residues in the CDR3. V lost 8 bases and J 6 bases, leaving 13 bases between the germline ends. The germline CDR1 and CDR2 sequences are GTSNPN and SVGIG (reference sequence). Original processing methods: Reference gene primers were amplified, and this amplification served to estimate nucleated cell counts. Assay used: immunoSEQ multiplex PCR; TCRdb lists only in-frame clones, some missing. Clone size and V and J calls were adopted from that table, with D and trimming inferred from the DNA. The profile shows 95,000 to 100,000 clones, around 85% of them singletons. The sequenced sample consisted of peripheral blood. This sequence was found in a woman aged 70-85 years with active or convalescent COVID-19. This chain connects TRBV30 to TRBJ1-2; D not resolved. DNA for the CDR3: TGTGCCGGGGAAGCACGAAATGGCTACACCTTC. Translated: CAGEARNGYTF.